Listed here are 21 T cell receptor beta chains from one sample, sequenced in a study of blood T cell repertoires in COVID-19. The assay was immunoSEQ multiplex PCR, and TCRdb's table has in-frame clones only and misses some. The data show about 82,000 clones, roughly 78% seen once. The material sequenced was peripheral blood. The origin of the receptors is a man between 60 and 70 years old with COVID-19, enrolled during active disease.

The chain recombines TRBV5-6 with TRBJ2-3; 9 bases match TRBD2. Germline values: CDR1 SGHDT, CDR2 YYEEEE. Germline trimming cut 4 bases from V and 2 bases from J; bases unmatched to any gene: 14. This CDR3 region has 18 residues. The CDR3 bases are TGTGCCAGCAGCCCCCTCTACTCTAGCGGGGTAAACACAGATACGCAGTATTTT. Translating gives CASSPLYSSGVNTDTQYF.

CDR3 residues: CASSGAIGGTNYGYTF. The CDR3 nucleotides read TGTGCCAGCAGCGGAGCCATAGGGGGTACTAACTATGGCTACACCTTC. V gene TRBV9 combines with J gene TRBJ1-2; D is possibly TRBD1 (6 bases). Between the trimmed V and J ends, which lost 3 bases and 0 bases, there was a span of 15 bases. This CDR3 contains 16 residues. Germline V lookup: CDR1 SGDLS, CDR2 YYNGEE.

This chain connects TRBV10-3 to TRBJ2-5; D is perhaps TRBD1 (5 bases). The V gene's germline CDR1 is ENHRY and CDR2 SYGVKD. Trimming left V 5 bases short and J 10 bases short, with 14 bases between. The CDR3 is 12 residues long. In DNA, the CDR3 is TGTGCCATCAGTCCCGCAGGGAATATCCAGTACTTC. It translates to CAISPAGNIQYF.

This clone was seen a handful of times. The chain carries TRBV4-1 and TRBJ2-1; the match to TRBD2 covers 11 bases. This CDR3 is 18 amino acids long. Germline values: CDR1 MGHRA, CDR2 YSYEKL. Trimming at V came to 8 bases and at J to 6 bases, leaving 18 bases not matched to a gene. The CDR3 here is CASRNSLAGGSGVNEQFF. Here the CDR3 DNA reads TGCGCCAGCCGCAATAGTCTAGCGGGAGGTTCGGGGGTCAATGAGCAGTTCTTC.

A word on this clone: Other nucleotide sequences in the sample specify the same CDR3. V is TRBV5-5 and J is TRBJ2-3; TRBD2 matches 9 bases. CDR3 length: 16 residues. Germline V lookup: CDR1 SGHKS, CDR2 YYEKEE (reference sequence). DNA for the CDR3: TGTCCCCCCAGCTTGGGCGGGGGGGGGCGGGCCCTCCCTGGGTATTTT. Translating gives CPPSLGGGGRALPGYF.

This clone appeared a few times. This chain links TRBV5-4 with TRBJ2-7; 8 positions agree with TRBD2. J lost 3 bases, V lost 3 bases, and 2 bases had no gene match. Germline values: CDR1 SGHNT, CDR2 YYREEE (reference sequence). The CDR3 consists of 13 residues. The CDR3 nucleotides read TGTGCCAGCAGCTCGGGACTAGACTACGAGCAGTACTTC. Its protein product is CASSSGLDYEQYF.

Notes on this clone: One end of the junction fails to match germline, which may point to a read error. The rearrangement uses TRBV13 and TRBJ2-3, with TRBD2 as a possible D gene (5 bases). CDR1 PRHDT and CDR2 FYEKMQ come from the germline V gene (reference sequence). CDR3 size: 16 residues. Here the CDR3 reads CASSARMVGLTDAQYF. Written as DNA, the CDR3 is TGTGCCAGCAGCGCCCGTATGGTTGGACTCACAGATGCGCAGTATTTT. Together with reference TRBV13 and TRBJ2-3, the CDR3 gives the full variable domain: AAGVIQSPRHLIKEKRETATLKCYPIPRHDTVYWYQQGPGQDPQFLISFYEKMQSDKGSIPDRFSAQQFSDYHSELNMSSLELGDSALYFCASSARMVGLTDAQYFGPGTRLTVL.

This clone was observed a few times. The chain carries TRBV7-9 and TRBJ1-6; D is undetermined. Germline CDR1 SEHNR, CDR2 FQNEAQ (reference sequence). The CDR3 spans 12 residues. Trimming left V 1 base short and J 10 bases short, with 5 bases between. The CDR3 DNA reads TGTGCCAGCAGCTTAGTTCTCTCACCCCTCCACTTT. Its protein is CASSLVLSPLHF.

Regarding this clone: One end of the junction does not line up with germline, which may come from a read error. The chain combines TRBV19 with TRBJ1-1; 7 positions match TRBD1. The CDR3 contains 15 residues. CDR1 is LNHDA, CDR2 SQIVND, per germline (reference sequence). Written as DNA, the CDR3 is TGTGCCAGTAGGATAGACAGGGCCGTCAACACTGAAGCTTTCTTT. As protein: CASRIDRAVNTEAFF. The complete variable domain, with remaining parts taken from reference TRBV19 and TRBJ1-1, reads DGGITQSPKYLFRKEGQNVTLSCEQNLNHDAMYWYRQDPGQGLRLIYYSQIVNDFQKGDIAEGYSVSREKKESFPLTVTSAQKNPTAFYLCASRIDRAVNTEAFFGQGTRLTVV.

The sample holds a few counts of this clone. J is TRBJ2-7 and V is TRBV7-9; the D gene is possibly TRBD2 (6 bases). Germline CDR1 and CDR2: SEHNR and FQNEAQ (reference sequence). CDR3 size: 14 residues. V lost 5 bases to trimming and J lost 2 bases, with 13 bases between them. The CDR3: CASSMGLPAYEQYF. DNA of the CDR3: TGTGCCAGCAGCATGGGACTCCCAGCCTACGAGCAGTACTTC.

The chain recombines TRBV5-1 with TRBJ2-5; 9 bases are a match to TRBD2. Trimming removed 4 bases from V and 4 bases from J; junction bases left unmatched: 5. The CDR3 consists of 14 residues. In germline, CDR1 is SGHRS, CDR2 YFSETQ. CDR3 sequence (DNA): TGCGCCAGCAGCATTAGCGGGAGACGAGAGACCCAGTACTTC. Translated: CASSISGRRETQYF.

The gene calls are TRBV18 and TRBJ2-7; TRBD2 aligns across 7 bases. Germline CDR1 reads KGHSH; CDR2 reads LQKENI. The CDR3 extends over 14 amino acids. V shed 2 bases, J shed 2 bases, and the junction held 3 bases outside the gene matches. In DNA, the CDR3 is TGTGCCAGCTCACCAACTAGCGAGACCTACGAGCAGTACTTC. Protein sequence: CASSPTSETYEQYF.

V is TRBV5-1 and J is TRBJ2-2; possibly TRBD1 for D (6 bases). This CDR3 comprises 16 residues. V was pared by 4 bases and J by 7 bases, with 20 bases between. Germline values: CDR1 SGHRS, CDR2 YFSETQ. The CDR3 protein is CASSLGDTSRVGELFF. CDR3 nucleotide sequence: TGCGCCAGCAGCCTCGGGGACACCAGCCGGGTCGGGGAGCTGTTTTTT.

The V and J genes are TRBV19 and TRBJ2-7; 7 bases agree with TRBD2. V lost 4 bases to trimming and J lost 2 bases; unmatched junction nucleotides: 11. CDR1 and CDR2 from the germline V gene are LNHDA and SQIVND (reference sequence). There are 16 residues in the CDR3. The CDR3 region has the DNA TGTGCCAGTAGTACCCCGGGGGGAAGCGGGCCCTACGAGCAGTACTTC. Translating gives CASSTPGGSGPYEQYF. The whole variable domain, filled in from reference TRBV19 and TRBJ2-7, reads DGGITQSPKYLFRKEGQNVTLSCEQNLNHDAMYWYRQDPGQGLRLIYYSQIVNDFQKGDIAEGYSVSREKKESFPLTVTSAQKNPTAFYLCASSTPGGSGPYEQYFGPGTRLTVT.

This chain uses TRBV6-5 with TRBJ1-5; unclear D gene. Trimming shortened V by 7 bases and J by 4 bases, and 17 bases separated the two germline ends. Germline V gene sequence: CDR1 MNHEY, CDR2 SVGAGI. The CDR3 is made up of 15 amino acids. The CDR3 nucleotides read TGTGCCAGCACTCCCCGAGGAAGTTTAAATCAGCCCCAGCATTTT. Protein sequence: CASTPRGSLNQPQHF.

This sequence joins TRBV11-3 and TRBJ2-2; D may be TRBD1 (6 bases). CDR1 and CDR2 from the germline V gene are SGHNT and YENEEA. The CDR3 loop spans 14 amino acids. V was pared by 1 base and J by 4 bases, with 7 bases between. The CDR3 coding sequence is TGTGCCAGCAGCTTAGGAGGGGGCACCGGGGAGCTGTTTTTT. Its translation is CASSLGGGTGELFF.

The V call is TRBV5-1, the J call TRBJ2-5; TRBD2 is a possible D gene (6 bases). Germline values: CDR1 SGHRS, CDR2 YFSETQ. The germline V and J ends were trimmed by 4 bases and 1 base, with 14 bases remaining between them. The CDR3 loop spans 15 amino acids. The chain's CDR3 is CASSRGLPGQETQYF. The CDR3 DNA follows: TGCGCCAGCAGCCGGGGACTCCCAGGCCAAGAGACCCAGTACTTC.

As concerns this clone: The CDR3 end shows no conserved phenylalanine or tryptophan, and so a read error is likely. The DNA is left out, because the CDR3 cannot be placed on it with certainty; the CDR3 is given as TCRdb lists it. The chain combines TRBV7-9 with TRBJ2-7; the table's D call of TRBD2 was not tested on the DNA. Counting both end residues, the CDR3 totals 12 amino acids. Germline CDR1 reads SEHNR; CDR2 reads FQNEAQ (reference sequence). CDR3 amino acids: CASSLETSLLVI.

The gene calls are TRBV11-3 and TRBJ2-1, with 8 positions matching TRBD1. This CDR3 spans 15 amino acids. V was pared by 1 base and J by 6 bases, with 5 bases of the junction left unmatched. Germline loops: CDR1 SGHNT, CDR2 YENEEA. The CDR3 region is CASSLGTGWGNEQFF. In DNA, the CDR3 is TGTGCCAGCAGCTTAGGGACAGGGTGGGGCAATGAGCAGTTCTTC.

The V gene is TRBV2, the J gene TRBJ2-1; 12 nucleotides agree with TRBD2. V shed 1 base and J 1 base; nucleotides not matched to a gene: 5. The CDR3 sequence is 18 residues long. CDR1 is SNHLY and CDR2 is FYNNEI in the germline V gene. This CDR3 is CASSEEGLAGGSYNEQFF. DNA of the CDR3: TGTGCCAGCAGTGAAGAGGGCCTAGCGGGGGGGTCCTACAATGAGCAGTTCTTC.

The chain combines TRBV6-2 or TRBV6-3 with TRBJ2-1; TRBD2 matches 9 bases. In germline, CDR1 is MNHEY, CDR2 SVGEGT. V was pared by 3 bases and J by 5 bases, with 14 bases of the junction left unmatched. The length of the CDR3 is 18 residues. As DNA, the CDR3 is TGTGCCAGCAGTTATCCGGGCGGGAGGGCTGTCCTCCACAATGAGCAGTTCTTC. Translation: CASSYPGGRAVLHNEQFF.